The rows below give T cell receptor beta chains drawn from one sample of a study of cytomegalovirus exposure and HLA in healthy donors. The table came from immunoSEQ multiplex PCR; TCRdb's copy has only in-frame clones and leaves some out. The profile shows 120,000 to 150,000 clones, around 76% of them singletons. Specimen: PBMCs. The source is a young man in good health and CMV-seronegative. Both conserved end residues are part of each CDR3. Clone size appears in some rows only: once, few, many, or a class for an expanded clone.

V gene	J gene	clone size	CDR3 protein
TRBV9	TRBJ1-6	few	CASSVRAGNSPLHF
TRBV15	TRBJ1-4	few	CATSSRDRGATNEKLFF
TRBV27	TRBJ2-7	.	CASSLSTGGWFEQYF
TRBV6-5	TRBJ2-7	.	CASSSYSYEQYF
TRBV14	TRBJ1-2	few	CASSHLLQGSSSGYTF
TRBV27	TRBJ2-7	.	CASTSRGQGAPYSYEQYF
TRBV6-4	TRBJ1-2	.	CASRAQGSGYTF
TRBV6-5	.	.	CASSADIGNTIYF
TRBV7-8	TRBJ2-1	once	CASSNGLAGVSERPYNEQFF
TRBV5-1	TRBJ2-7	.	CASSLNPPSYEQYF
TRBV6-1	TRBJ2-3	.	CASNRSADTQYF
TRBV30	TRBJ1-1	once	CAWYRQVVAEAFF
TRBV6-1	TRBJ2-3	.	CASSPQRVSTDTQYF
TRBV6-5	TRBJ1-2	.	CASTPGGGNYGYTF
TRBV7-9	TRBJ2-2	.	CASSLRNTGELFF
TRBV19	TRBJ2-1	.	CASSIPSGAINEQFF
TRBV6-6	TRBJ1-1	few	CASSPGTGGGTEAFF
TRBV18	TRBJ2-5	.	CASSPAQETQYF
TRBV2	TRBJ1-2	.	CASSDPPGGYGYTF
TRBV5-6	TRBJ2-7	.	CASSLWAFPAEQYF
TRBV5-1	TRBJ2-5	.	CASSLAGGVETQYF
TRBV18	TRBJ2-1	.	CASSVDSAYNEQFF
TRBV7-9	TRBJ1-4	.	CASSSGVDLNEKLFF
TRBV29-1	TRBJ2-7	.	CSVEGRFTYEQYF
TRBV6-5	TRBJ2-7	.	CASRHPGTGGYEQYF
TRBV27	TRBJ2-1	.	CASSPNQPGLAIHEQFF
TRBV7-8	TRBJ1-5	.	CASSLVGQGRNSNQPQHF
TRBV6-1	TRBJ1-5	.	CASIQGGNQPQHF
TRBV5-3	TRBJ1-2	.	CARSFAWADSFNYGYTF
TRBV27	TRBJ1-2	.	CASTSLGVRRNYGYTF
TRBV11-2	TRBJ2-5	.	CASSPSGLSGETQYF
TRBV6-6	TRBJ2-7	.	CASSTTTGEQYF
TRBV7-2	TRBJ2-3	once	CASSPQGTDTQYF
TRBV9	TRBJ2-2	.	CASSVLPETGELFF
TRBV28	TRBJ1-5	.	CAIRQGAQPQHF
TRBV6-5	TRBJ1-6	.	CASSPATGSPLHF
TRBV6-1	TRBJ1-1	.	CASDKSPQWNTEAFF
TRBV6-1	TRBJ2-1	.	CASKVSSSPDNEQFF
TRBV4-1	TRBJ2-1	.	CASSLGLAGVIYNEQFF
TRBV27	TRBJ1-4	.	CASTGDRRGGNEKLFF
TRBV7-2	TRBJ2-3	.	CASSLVAGTGASTDTQYF
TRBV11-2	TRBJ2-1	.	CASSSRSSGNNEQFF
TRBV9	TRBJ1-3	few	CASSVGVPGGTGNTIYF
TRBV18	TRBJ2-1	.	CASSQQTSGTGRGEQFF